This entry describes one TCR beta chain. The entry originates in a study of blood T cell repertoires in COVID-19. Those who participated ranged in age from roughly 18 to 89 years and resided in 20 to 30 US areas. Participants reported their clinical history, and cohort assignment relied on those reports. The germline CDR1 and CDR2 sequences are SGHAT and FQNNGV. The CDR3 totals 14 residues. The junction had 6 bases not matched to a gene; V was cut back by 1 base and J by 10 bases. This table comes from immunoSEQ multiplex PCR, and its TCRdb copy is limited to in-frame clones, with some not included. Of around 250,000 clones in the sample, around 84% are singletons; the top ten hold around a sixth.

This sequence was found in a man younger than 35 who had recovered from COVID-19. J is TRBJ2-1 and V is TRBV11-2, with 8 bases identical to TRBD2. Sequencing input: PBMCs or T cells enriched from blood (not recorded which). CDR3 sequence reads: CASSLGGRLAEQFF. The CDR3 region has the DNA TGTGCCAGCAGCTTAGGGGGAAGACTAGCGGAGCAGTTCTTC.